This T cell receptor beta chain was captured by sequencing in a study of cytomegalovirus exposure and HLA in healthy donors. The V and J ends lost 5 bases and 5 bases respectively, with 6 bases between them. Germline loops: CDR1 MNHNS, CDR2 SASEGT. The length of the CDR3 is 11 residues. PCR was performed using 60 Vbeta and 13 Jbeta primers. Sequenced by immunoSEQ multiplex PCR; TCRdb stores in-frame clones only, minus some. The table shows about 110,000 clones, with approximately 85% occurring only once. This clone was detected once. This sequence was found in a man between 45 and 60 years old in good health and CMV-seronegative. The chain carries TRBV6-1 and TRBJ2-5; D is ambiguous. The sample was PBMCs. In DNA form, the CDR3 reads TGTGCCAGCAGTCCCTATGAGACCCAGTACTTC. Translating gives CASSPYETQYF.